This T cell receptor (beta chain) was identified during a study of CD4+ T cells in melanoma. The length of the CDR3 is 15 residues. The germline V and J ends were trimmed by 4 bases and 5 bases, with 18 bases remaining between them. CDR1 and CDR2 (germline): SGDLS, YYNGEE. This table comes from immunoSEQ multiplex PCR, and its TCRdb copy is limited to in-frame clones, with some not included. This table holds roughly 120,000 clones, 92% found once. The sequence was obtained from a human donor with melanoma. Sequencing used peripheral blood. The chain links TRBV9 to TRBJ1-1; D may be TRBD1 (6 bases). The CDR3 DNA reads as TGTGCCAGCAGCAGCTCGGACAGAAGAGAGACTGAAGCTTTCTTT. Translated, it gives CASSSSDRRETEAFF. Full variable domain (rest looked up from reference TRBV9 and TRBJ1-1): DSGVTQTPKHLITATGQRVTLRCSPRSGDLSVYWYQQSLDQGLQFLIQYYNGEERAKGNILERFSAQQFPDLHSELNLSSLELGDSALYFCASSSSDRRETEAFFGQGTRLTVV.